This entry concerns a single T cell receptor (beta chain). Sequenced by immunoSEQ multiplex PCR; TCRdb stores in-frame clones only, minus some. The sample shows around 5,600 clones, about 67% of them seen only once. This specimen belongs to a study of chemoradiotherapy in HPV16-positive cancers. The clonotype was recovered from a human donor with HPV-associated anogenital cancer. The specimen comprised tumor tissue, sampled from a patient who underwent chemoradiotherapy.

The CDR3 reads CASSSGTRAGWEFF. CDR3 DNA sequence: TGTGCCAGCAGCTCCGGGACTAGGGCCGGTTGGGAGTTCTTC. The chain carries TRBV6-5 and TRBJ2-1, with 8 bases lining up with TRBD2. The CDR3 spans 14 residues. Per germline, CDR1 MNHEY and CDR2 SVGAGI. V lost 6 bases to trimming and J lost 14 bases; unmatched junction nucleotides: 15.